A selection of T cell receptor beta chains follows, all from one sample in a study of identical twins. TCRdb reprocessed the 5' RACE reads via MiXCR and lists one record per CDR3 protein. The sample carries about 720,000 distinct CDR3 sequences, around 8.6% recorded once. The sample was also reused in another study, on yellow fever vaccine responses in identical twins.

Sequencing was carried out using PBMCs. Every receptor here comes from a woman in her late teens or twenties in good health. Both conserved end residues are part of each CDR3. Each record gives: D gene, clone size, J gene, V gene, CDR3 DNA, CDR3 protein. The D gene is left open where the match is weak. Clone size is shown for a subset of rows, as once, few, many or a class of expanded clone.

TRBD1 | . | TRBJ1-1 | TRBV2 | TGTGCCAGCAGTGTTTTGGGAGACAGGGGCGTTATGAACACTGAAGCTTTCTTT | CASSVLGDRGVMNTEAFF
TRBD1 | many | TRBJ2-2 | TRBV9 | TGTGCCAGCAGCGGCAGGGGACAGGGGGCCCCGGGGGGGGAGCTGTTTTTT | CASSGRGQGAPGGELFF
. | . | TRBJ2-2 | TRBV20-1 | TGCAGTGCTAGCCCACCCGCCGGACAGACCGGGGAGCTGTTTTTT | CSASPPAGQTGELFF
. | few | TRBJ1-1 | TRBV29-1 | TGCAGCGTCGTTGACAGAAAAGGAGGGACTGAAGCTTTCTTT | CSVVDRKGGTEAFF
TRBD1 | . | TRBJ1-6 | TRBV14 | TGTGCCAGCAGCCCTACCGGACAGGGCGGTTCACCCCTCCACTTT | CASSPTGQGGSPLHF
. | . | TRBJ2-1 | TRBV4-3 | TGCGCCAGCAGCCAAGATTGGCAGAACCCCCCCCATGAGCAGTTCTTC | CASSQDWQNPPHEQFF
TRBD2 | . | TRBJ2-1 | TRBV12-3/TRBV12-4 | TGTGCCAGCAGGCCCCCTTTAGCGGGAGAAAATGAGCAGTTCTTC | CASRPPLAGENEQFF
TRBD2 | . | TRBJ2-3 | TRBV20-1 | TGCAGTGCTAGAGGCACAGGGATAGCGGGATGGAATACGCAGTATTTT | CSARGTGIAGWNTQYF
. | . | TRBJ2-3 | TRBV6-2/TRBV6-3 | TGTGCCAGCAGTTACTACGGACTAAACACAGATACGCAGTATTTT | CASSYYGLNTDTQYF
. | many | TRBJ1-5 | TRBV20-1 | TGCAGTGCTAGAGTAGCGGAAGGGCATCAGCCCCAGCATTTT | CSARVAEGHQPQHF
TRBD2 | . | TRBJ2-3 | TRBV6-1 | TGTGCCAGCAGCCGACGAGCGGGGGGCTACACAGATACGCAGTATTTT | CASSRRAGGYTDTQYF
. | . | TRBJ2-7 | TRBV20-1 | TGCAGTGCTTTCGGACTCTACGAGCAGTACTTC | CSAFGLYEQYF
. | . | TRBJ2-3 | TRBV7-2 | TGTGCCAGCAGTTCTACTTGGGGTTCTAGCACAGATACGCAGTATTTT | CASSSTWGSSTDTQYF
TRBD1 | many | TRBJ2-1 | TRBV11-2 | TGTGCCAGCAGCCAACCGGGACAGGGGAACAATGAGCAGTTCTTC | CASSQPGQGNNEQFF
. | many | TRBJ1-4 | TRBV12-3/TRBV12-4 | TGTGCCAGCAGTTTGGGCCATCGCGGTGAAAAACTGTTTTTT | CASSLGHRGEKLFF
. | many | TRBJ2-1 | TRBV24-1 | TGTGCCACCAGTGGGTTCGGAGCGGGCTCCTACAATGAGCAGTTCTTC | CATSGFGAGSYNEQFF
TRBD2 | few | TRBJ2-7 | TRBV6-5 | TGTGCCAGCAGTTACCTTCGGGGGGGCTGGGACGAGCAGTACTTC | CASSYLRGGWDEQYF
TRBD1 | many | TRBJ1-2 | TRBV7-3 | TGTGCCAGCAGCTTAGGTGGGACAGCCAACTATGGCTACACCTTC | CASSLGGTANYGYTF
. | few | TRBJ2-7 | TRBV7-8 | TGTGCCAGCAGCTTACGGGGGCTGGGGGACTCCTACGAGCAGTACTTC | CASSLRGLGDSYEQYF
. | . | TRBJ2-7 | TRBV27 | TGTGCCAGCGGACCACTGGCGGTTTCCTACGAGCAGTACTTC | CASGPLAVSYEQYF
TRBD1 | many | TRBJ2-1 | TRBV28 | TGTGCCAGCAGTCCCTCACCCGGGACAGGGAATTTCAATGAGCAGTTCTTC | CASSPSPGTGNFNEQFF
TRBD2 | . | TRBJ2-3 | TRBV11-2 | TGTGCCAGCAGCTTAGAACGTATCCTCCGACTAGCGGCGAACACAGATACGCAGTATTTT | CASSLERILRLAANTDTQYF